Below, one T cell receptor beta chain is given with its context. The antigen remains undetermined. The authors made TCR cDNA by 5'RACE template switching, adding a universal primer site and UMIs. From the 5' RACE reads, TCRdb called clonotypes with MiXCR, one entry per CDR3 protein. The sample includes about 200,000 distinct CDR3 sequences, 3.2% of them seen just once. CDR1 and CDR2 from the germline V gene are MDHEN and SYDVKM. V was trimmed by 7 bases and J by 8 bases, leaving 15 bases between them. CDR3 length: 14 amino acids. These data come from a study of T cells after yellow fever vaccination. Study overall: Fractions of limited cellularity were prepared by means of SMART-Seq v4 Ultra Low Input.

Study conclusions and caveats: Weaker overall, the secondary response nonetheless peaked faster (day 5 versus 15).

Here the sequenced sample was CD4+ T cells sorted from PBMCs, taken 10 days after the yellow fever booster vaccination. The clonotype comes from a young man who received the YFV17D yellow fever vaccine. This rearrangement joins TRBV28 to TRBJ1-6; TRBD1 might be the D (6 bases). CDR3 amino acids: CASISGQTDSPLHF. The CDR3 coding sequence is TGTGCCAGCATATCGGGACAAACTGATTCACCCCTCCACTTT.